What follows are 10 T cell receptor beta chains derived from one specimen sequenced in a study of T cells in Graves' hyperthyroidism and ophthalmopathy. Amplification of TCR beta CDR3 regions used RNA as the template. First-round RT-PCR targeting the TCR CDR3 was performed with the HTBI primer set. In TCRdb, the multiplex PCR reads were re-called with MiXCR into one record per CDR3 protein. The table lists about 600,000 distinct CDR3 sequences, approximately 14% of them singletons. Sequencing input: blood. The receptors come from a woman between 50 and 59 years old with Graves' ophthalmopathy.

In this sample, this clonotype turned up many times. The gene calls are TRBV18 and TRBJ2-3; 9 bases match TRBD1. After removal of 2 bases from V and 0 bases from J, the junction contained 3 bases not matched to a gene. CDR3 size: 16 residues. Germline V gives CDR1 KGHSH, CDR2 LQKENI. In nucleotides, the CDR3 is TGTGCCAGCTCACCAGCCGGGACAGGGAGCACAGATACGCAGTATTTT. This translates into CASSPAGTGSTDTQYF.

Ten or more counts support this clonotype. This sequence joins TRBV12-3 or TRBV12-4 and TRBJ2-1; no firm D call. V lost 1 base and J 2 bases, leaving 3 bases between the germline ends. The CDR3 has 13 residues. CDR3 residues: CASSLVTYNEQFF. DNA of the CDR3: TGTGCCAGCAGTTTAGTAACCTACAATGAGCAGTTCTTC.

The V and J genes are TRBV19 and TRBJ2-2, with D uncertain. V gave up 3 bases and J gave up 4 bases, with 9 bases separating them. Per germline, CDR1 LNHDA and CDR2 SQIVND (reference sequence). CDR3 length: 14 residues. CDR3 loop: CASSMLGSTGELFF. CDR3 coding DNA: TGTGCCAGTAGTATGTTAGGGTCCACCGGGGAGCTGTTTTTT.

Of note for this clonotype: One junction end does not reproduce the germline sequence, and a read error may be involved. The chain couples TRBV15 to TRBJ1-1, with 7 nucleotides matching TRBD1. The CDR3 is made up of 14 amino acids. Germline loops: CDR1 LNHNV, CDR2 YYDKDF (reference sequence). CDR3: CATKTNRGFTEASF. The CDR3 DNA reads TGTGCCACCAAAACAAACAGGGGATTTACTGAAGCTTCCTTT.

This clonotype occurred many times. V and J are TRBV7-9 and TRBJ2-7; possibly TRBD1 for D (8 bases). V was clipped by 5 bases and J by 4 bases, with 18 bases between them. The germline V gene has CDR1 SEHNR and CDR2 FQNEAQ (reference sequence). This CDR3 region has 15 residues. CDR3 amino acids: CASSPRTGRGYEQYF. CDR3 coding DNA: TGTGCCAGCAGCCCCAGGACAGGGAGGGGGTACGAGCAGTACTTC.

This clonotype appeared many times. The chain is built from TRBV6-2 or TRBV6-3 and TRBJ2-3; D possibly corresponds to TRBD2 (9 bases). Germline CDR1 is MNHEY and CDR2 is SVGEGT. V was cut by 6 bases and J by 4 bases, with 26 bases left in between. This CDR3 has 18 amino acids. CDR3 sequence (DNA): TGTGCCAGCAGATTTATTAGCGGGAGCCCAGGGGGCGCAGATACGCAGTATTTT. This encodes CASRFISGSPGGADTQYF.

There are a few counts of this clonotype. The chain is built from TRBV6-6 and TRBJ2-7; 10 bases fit TRBD2. Germline trimming cut 0 bases from V and 3 bases from J; bases unmatched to any gene: 5. The germline V gene encodes CDR1 MNHNY and CDR2 SVGAGI (reference sequence). This CDR3 has 16 amino acids. The CDR3 region is CASSYSKTSGLYEQYF. The CDR3 nucleotides are TGTGCCAGCAGTTACTCGAAGACTAGCGGGCTCTACGAGCAGTACTTC.

The chain is built from TRBV2 and TRBJ2-4; 9 nucleotides align to TRBD1. Per germline, CDR1 SNHLY and CDR2 FYNNEI. The CDR3 is 13 amino acids. V trimming: 5 bases; J trimming: 8 bases; junction bases outside the gene matches: 4. The CDR3 DNA reads TGTGCCAGCAGTCCGGGACAGGGATACATTCAGTACTTC. Protein product: CASSPGQGYIQYF.

This clonotype was seen only a few times. The chain employs TRBV5-6 and TRBJ1-2; no definite D call. The CDR3 is made up of 11 amino acids. V lost 1 base to trimming and J lost 9 bases, with 7 bases between them. Germline loops: CDR1 SGHDT, CDR2 YYEEEE. The CDR3 is CASSLLRSYTF. In nucleotides, the CDR3 is TGTGCCAGCAGCTTGCTGAGGAGCTACACCTTC. Complete variable domain (other parts from reference TRBV5-6 and TRBJ1-2): DAGVTQSPTHLIKTRGQQVTLRCSPKSGHDTVSWYQQALGQGPQFIFQYYEEEERQRGNFPDRFSGHQFPNYSSELNVNALLLGDSALYLCASSLLRSYTFGSGTRLTVV.

The chain carries TRBV6-5 and TRBJ1-1; D unclear. This CDR3 is 14 amino acids long. CDR1 is MNHEY, CDR2 SVGAGI, per germline. V lost 2 bases to trimming and J lost 2 bases, with 9 bases between them. The CDR3 nucleotides read TGTGCCAGCAGTTACGAGTGGGGAAACACTGAAGCTTTCTTT. Translation gives CASSYEWGNTEAFF.